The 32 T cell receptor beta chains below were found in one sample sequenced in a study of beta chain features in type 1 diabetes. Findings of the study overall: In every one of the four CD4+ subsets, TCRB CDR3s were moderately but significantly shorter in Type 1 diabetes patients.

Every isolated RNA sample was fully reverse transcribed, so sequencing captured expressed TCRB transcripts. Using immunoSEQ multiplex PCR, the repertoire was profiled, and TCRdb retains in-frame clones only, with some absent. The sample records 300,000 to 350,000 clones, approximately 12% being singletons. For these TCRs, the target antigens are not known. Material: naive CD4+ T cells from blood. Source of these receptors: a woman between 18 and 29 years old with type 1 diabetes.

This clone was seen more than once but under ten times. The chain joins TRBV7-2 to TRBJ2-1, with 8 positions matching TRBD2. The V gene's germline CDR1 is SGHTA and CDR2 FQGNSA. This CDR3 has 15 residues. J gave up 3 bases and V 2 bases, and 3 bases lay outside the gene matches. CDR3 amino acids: CASSLIREGYNEQFF. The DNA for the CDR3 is TGTGCCAGCAGCTTAATACGGGAGGGCTACAATGAGCAGTTCTTC.

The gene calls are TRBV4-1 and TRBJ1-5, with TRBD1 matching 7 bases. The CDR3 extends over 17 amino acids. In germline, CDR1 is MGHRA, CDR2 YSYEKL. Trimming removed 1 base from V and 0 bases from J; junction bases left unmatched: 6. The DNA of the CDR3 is TGCGCCAGCAGCCAAGGGACAGGACTCTATAGCAATCAGCCCCAGCATTTT. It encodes CASSQGTGLYSNQPQHF.

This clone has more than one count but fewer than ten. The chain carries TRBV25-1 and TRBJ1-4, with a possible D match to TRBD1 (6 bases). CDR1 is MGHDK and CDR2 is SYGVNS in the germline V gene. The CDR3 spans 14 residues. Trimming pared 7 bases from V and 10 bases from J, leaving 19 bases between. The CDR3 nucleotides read TGTGCCAGCACCCGAGGGGGGGATGAAGGAAAACTGTTTTTT. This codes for CASTRGGDEGKLFF.

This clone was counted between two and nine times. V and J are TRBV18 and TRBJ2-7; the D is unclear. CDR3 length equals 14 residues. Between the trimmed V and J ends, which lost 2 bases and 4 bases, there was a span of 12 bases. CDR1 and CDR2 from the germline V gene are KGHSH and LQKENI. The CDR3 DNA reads TGTGCCAGCTCACCAAGGAGCGCTTCATACGAGCAGTACTTC. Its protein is CASSPRSASYEQYF.

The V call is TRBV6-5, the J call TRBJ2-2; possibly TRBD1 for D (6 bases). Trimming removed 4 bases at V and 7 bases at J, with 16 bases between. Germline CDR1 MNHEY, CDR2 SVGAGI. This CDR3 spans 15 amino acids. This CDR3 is CASSLWGPGGGELFF. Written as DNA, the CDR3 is TGTGCCAGCAGTTTGTGGGGGCCGGGTGGCGGGGAGCTGTTTTTT.

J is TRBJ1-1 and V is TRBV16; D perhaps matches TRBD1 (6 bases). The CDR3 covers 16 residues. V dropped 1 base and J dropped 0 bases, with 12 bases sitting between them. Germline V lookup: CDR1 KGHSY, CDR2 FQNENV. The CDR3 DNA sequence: TGTGCCAGCAGCCAATTAGGGGGAAACTTGAACACTGAAGCTTTCTTT. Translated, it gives CASSQLGGNLNTEAFF.

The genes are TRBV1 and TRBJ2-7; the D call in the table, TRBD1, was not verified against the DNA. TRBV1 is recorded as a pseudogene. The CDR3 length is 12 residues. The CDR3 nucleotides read TGCACCAAGGGACAGAGAGCCTACGAGCAGTACGTC. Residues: CTKGQRAYEQYV.

The CDR3, as DNA: TGTGCCAGCAGCTTACTAACACTAGCTGAGGCAGTAGATACGCAGTATTTT. This translates into CASSLLTLAEAVDTQYF. The J gene is TRBJ2-3, the V gene TRBV7-2; tentative D call: TRBD2 (6 bases). In germline, CDR1 is SGHTA, CDR2 FQGNSA. This CDR3 spans 17 amino acids. The V end lost 2 bases, the J end lost 5 bases, and 20 bases lay between the germline ends. The full variable domain, completed using reference TRBV7-2 and TRBJ2-3, is GAGVSQSPSNKVTEKGKDVELRCDPISGHTALYWYRQSLGQGLEFLIYFQGNSAPDKSGLPSDRFSAERTGGSVSTLTIQRTQQEDSAVYLCASSLLTLAEAVDTQYFGPGTRLTVL.

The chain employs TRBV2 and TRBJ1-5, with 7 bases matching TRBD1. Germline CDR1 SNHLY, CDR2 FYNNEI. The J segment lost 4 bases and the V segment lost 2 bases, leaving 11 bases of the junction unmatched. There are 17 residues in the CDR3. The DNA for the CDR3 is TGTGCCAGCAGTGAAAGGGGGCCGGGGCAAGGGAATCAGCCCCAGCATTTT. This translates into CASSERGPGQGNQPQHF.

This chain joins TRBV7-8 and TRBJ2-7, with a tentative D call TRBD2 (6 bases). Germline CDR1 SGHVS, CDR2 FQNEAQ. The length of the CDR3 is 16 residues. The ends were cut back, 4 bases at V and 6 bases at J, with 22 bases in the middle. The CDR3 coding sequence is TGTGCCAGCAGCTCGCGGGCGACGGAGGGGCGGCGCGAGCAGTACGTC. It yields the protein CASSSRATEGRREQYV.

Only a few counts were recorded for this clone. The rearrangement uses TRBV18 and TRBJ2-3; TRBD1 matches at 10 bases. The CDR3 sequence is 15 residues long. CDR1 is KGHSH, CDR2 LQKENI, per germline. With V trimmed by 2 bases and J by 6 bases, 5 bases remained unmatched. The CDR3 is CASSPGTGDWDTQYF. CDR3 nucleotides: TGTGCCAGCTCACCAGGGACAGGGGATTGGGATACGCAGTATTTT.

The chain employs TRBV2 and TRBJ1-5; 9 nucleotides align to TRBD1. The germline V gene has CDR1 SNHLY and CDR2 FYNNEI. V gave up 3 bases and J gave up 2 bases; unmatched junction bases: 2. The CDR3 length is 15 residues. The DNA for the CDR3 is TGTGCCAGCAGTGATCGGACAGGGGGCAATCAGCCCCAGCATTTT. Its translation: CASSDRTGGNQPQHF.

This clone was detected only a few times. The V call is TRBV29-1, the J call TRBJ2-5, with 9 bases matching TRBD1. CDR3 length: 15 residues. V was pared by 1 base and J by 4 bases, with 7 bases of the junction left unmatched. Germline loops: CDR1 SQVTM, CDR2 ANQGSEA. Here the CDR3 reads CSVEAPDRGRETQYF. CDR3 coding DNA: TGCAGCGTTGAAGCACCCGACAGGGGGAGAGAGACCCAGTACTTC.

The chain's CDR3 is CAWSGKHQPQHF. For the CDR3, the DNA is TGTGCCTGGAGTGGTAAGCATCAGCCCCAGCATTTT. The J gene is TRBJ1-5, the V gene TRBV30, with D unresolved. V lost 1 base, J lost 5 bases, and 6 bases lay in between. CDR1 and CDR2 from the germline V gene are GTSNPN and SVGIG (reference sequence). The CDR3 runs 12 residues.

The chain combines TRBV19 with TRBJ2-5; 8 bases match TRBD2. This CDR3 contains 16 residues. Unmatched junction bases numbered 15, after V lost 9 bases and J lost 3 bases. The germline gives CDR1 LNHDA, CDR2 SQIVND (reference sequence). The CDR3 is CARRRPGTGGEETQYF. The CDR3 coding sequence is TGTGCCAGAAGGAGGCCGGGGACGGGAGGGGAAGAGACCCAGTACTTC. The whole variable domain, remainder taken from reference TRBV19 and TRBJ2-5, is DGGITQSPKYLFRKEGQNVTLSCEQNLNHDAMYWYRQDPGQGLRLIYYSQIVNDFQKGDIAEGYSVSREKKESFPLTVTSAQKNPTAFYLCARRRPGTGGEETQYFGPGTRLLVL.

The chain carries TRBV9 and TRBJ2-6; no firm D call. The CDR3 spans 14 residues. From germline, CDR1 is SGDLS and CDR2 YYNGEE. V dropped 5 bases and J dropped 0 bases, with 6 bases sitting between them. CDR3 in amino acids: CASSLRSGANVLTF. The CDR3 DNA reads TGTGCCAGCAGTCTTCGCTCTGGGGCCAACGTCCTGACTTTC.

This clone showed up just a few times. CDR3 loop: CASSPQGRTEAFF. As DNA, the CDR3 is TGTGCCAGCTCACCCCAGGGTCGAACTGAAGCTTTCTTT. The chain joins TRBV18 to TRBJ1-1, with D possibly matching TRBD1 (5 bases). CDR3 size: 13 residues. V was shortened by 3 bases and J by 5 bases, with 10 bases between the two germline ends. In germline, CDR1 is KGHSH, CDR2 LQKENI.

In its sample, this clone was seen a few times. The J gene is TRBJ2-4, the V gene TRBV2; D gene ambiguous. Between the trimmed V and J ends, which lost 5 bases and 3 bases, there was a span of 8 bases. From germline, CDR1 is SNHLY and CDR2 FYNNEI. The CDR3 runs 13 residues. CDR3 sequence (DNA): TGTGCCAGCAGTTATGAGGACAAAAACATTCAGTACTTC. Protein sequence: CASSYEDKNIQYF.

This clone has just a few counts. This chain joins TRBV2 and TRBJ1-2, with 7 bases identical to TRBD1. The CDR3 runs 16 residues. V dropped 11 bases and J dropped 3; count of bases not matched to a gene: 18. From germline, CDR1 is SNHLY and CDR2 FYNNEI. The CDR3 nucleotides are TGTGCCGGCCAGGGTATGACAGGGAAGGTCGACTATGGCTACACCTTC. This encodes CAGQGMTGKVDYGYTF.

CDR3 nucleotide sequence: TGCGCCAGCAGCTTTCACAGGGAAAGCACAGATACGCAGTATTTT. This sequence encodes CASSFHRESTDTQYF. The V call is TRBV5-1, the J call TRBJ2-3; a possible D gene is TRBD1 (6 bases). This CDR3 contains 15 residues. The germline V gene encodes CDR1 SGHRS and CDR2 YFSETQ. V lost 2 bases and J 0 bases, leaving 10 bases between the germline ends.

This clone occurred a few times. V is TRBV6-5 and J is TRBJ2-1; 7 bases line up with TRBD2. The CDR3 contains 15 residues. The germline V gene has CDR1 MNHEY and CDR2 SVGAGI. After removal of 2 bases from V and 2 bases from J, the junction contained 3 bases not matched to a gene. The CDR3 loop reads CASSYVGGTYNEQFF. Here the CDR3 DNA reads TGTGCCAGCAGTTACGTGGGAGGGACCTACAATGAGCAGTTCTTC.

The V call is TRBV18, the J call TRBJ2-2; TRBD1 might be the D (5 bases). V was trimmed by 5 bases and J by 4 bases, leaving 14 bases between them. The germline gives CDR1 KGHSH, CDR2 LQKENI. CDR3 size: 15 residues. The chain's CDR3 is CASSVAGMATGELFF. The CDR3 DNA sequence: TGTGCCAGCTCAGTGGCAGGGATGGCCACCGGGGAGCTGTTTTTT.

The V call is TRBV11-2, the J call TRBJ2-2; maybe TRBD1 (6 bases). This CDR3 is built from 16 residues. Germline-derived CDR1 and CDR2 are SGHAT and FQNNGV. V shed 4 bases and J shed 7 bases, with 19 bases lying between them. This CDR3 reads CASSSSPGTGRGELFF. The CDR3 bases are TGTGCCAGCAGCTCTTCACCGGGAACAGGGCGCGGGGAGCTGTTTTTT.

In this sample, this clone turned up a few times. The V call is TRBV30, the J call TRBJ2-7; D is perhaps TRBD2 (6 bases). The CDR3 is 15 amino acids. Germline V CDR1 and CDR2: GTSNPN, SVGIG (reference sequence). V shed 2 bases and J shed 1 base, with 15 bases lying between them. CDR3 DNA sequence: TGTGCCTGGAGTCCCCCCCGGGACTCGTCCTACGAGCAGTACTTC. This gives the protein CAWSPPRDSSYEQYF.

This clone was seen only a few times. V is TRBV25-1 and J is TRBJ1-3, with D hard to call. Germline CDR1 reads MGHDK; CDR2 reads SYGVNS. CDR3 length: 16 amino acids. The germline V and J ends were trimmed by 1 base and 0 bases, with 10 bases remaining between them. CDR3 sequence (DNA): TGTGCCAGCAGTGAATGGGCAGCCCGCTCTGGAAACACCATATATTTT. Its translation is CASSEWAARSGNTIYF.

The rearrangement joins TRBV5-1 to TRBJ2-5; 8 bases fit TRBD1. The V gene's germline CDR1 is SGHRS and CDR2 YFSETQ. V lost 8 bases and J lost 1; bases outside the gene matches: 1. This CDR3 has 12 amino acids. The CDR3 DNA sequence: TGCGCCAGTCAGGGGGCCCAAGAGACCCAGTACTTC. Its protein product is CASQGAQETQYF.

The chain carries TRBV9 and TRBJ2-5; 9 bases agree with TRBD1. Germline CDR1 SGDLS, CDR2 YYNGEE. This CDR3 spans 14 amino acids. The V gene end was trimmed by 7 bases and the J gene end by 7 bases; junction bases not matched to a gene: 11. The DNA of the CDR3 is TGTGCCAGCCGCCCCCCGGGACAGGGAGGGACCCAGTACTTC. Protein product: CASRPPGQGGTQYF. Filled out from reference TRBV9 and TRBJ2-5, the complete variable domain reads DSGVTQTPKHLITATGQRVTLRCSPRSGDLSVYWYQQSLDQGLQFLIQYYNGEERAKGNILERFSAQQFPDLHSELNLSSLELGDSALYFCASRPPGQGGTQYFGPGTRLLVL.

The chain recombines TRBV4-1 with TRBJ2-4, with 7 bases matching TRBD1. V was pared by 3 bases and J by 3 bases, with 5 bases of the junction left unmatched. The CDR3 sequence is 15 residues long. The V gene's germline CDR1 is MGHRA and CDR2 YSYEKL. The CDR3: CASSQGRTGKNIQYF. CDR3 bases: TGCGCCAGCAGCCAGGGTAGGACAGGCAAAAACATTCAGTACTTC.

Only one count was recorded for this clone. CDR3 coding DNA: TGTGCCAGCAGTGAAGGGTTGCTCCTACTCCACTCCTACGAGCAGTACTTC. Translation: CASSEGLLLLHSYEQYF. The chain combines TRBV2 with TRBJ2-7; D gene ambiguous. In germline, CDR1 is SNHLY, CDR2 FYNNEI. The CDR3 spans 17 residues. V lost 1 base and J 0 bases, leaving 16 bases between the germline ends. The full variable domain, its missing parts supplied by reference TRBV2 and TRBJ2-7, is EPEVTQTPSHQVTQMGQEVILRCVPISNHLYFYWYRQILGQKVEFLVSFYNNEISEKSEIFDDQFSVERPDGSNFTLKIRSTKLEDSAMYFCASSEGLLLLHSYEQYFGPGTRLTVT.

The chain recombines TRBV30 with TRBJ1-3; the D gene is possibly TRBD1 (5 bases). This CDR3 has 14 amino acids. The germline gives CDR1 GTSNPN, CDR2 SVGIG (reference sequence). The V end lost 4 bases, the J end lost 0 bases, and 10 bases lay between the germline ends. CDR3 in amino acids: CAWNRGFSGNTIYF. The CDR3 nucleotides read TGTGCCTGGAATCGGGGGTTCTCTGGAAACACCATATATTTT.

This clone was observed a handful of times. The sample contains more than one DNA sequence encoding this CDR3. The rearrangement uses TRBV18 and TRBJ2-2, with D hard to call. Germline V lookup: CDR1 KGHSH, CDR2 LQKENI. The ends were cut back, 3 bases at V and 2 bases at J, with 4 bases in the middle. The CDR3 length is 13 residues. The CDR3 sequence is CASSPQNTGELFF. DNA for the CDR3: TGTGCCAGCTCACCCCAAAACACCGGGGAGCTGTTTTTT. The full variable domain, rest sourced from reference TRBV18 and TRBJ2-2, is NAGVMQNPRHLVRRRGQEARLRCSPMKGHSHVYWYRQLPEEGLKFMVYLQKENIIDESGMPKERFSAEFPKEGPSILRIQQVVRGDSAAYFCASSPQNTGELFFGEGSRLTVL.

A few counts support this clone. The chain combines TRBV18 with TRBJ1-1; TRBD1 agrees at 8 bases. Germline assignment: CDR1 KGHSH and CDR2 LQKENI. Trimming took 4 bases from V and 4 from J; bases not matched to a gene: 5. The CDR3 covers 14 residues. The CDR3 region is CASSLGQGGTEAFF. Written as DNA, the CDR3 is TGTGCCAGCTCACTTGGACAGGGAGGCACTGAAGCTTTCTTT.